One sample yielded the 18 T cell receptor beta chains listed below, sequenced in a study of vaccination and CD4 T cells after COVID-19. An Oncomine TCR Beta short-read assay was used to sequence the DNA from cultured CD4+ T cells. TCRdb recomputed calls from the PCR reads with MiXCR, one row per CDR3 protein. The table includes around 26,000 distinct CDR3 sequences, around 62% detected once. Treatment in this sample: roughly 10-day PBMC culture with coronavirus spike peptide pools or control peptides (ViraFEST assay). No antigen has been assigned to these receptors. The sequencing sample was made of CD4+ T cells from blood, cultured in vitro. These receptors were collected from a human donor who had recovered from COVID-19.

This clonotype was seen a few times. CDR3 DNA sequence: TGCAGTGCTAGCGGGAGGGCCTACGTCGGGGAGCTGTTTTTT. It encodes CSASGRAYVGELFF. The chain employs TRBV20-1 and TRBJ2-2, with TRBD2 matching over 8 bases. Losses at the gene ends were 3 bases for V and 7 bases for J; bases not matched to a gene: 7. Per germline, CDR1 DFQATT and CDR2 SNEGSKA (reference sequence). The CDR3 sequence is 14 residues long.

The CDR3 DNA reads as TGTGCCAGCAGCCTCGGTGGGGGAGGGGTCTTCGCAGATACGCAGTATTTT. This encodes CASSLGGGGVFADTQYF. V usage is TRBV6-1 and J usage is TRBJ2-3, with 7 bases identical to TRBD2. This CDR3 comprises 17 residues. V lost 6 bases to trimming and J lost 4 bases; unmatched junction nucleotides: 16. Germline lookup yields CDR1 MNHNS and CDR2 SASEGT.

The sample holds one count of this clonotype. The V call is TRBV20-1, the J call TRBJ2-7; the D gene is possibly TRBD1 (5 bases). This CDR3 contains 15 residues. The V gene lost 0 bases and the J gene lost 3 bases, with 15 bases spanning the gap. Germline CDR1 is DFQATT and CDR2 is SNEGSKA (reference sequence). CDR3 DNA sequence: TGCAGTGCTAGAGATCCAGGGCGCACTTTCTACGAGCAGTACTTC. This encodes CSARDPGRTFYEQYF.

The V and J genes are TRBV7-2 and TRBJ1-2; TRBD1 matches 8 bases. V lost 11 bases to trimming and J lost 2 bases; unmatched junction nucleotides: 16. Germline V lookup: CDR1 SGHTA, CDR2 FQGNSA. This CDR3 contains 16 residues. CDR3 residues: CARTRSTGGANYGYTF. CDR3 DNA: TGTGCCCGCACCCGTTCTACAGGGGGAGCAAACTATGGCTACACCTTC.

The V call is TRBV20-1, the J call TRBJ1-1; D call uncertain. This CDR3 has 14 amino acids. CDR1 DFQATT and CDR2 SNEGSKA come from the germline V gene (reference sequence). V was shortened by 0 bases and J by 6 bases, with 14 bases between the two germline ends. This CDR3 reads CSARDRWPGAEAFF. CDR3 coding DNA: TGCAGTGCTAGAGATCGATGGCCTGGGGCTGAAGCTTTCTTT.

V and J are TRBV6-5 and TRBJ1-1, with D perhaps TRBD1 (6 bases). Germline V lookup: CDR1 MNHEY, CDR2 SVGAGI. V was pared by 4 bases and J by 8 bases, with 14 bases between. CDR3 length: 13 residues. The CDR3 DNA reads TGTGCCAGCAGTTCCAGCGGACAGCTAGAAGCTTTCTTT. It specifies CASSSSGQLEAFF.

CDR3 loop: CASSSTGGAGGAQYF. The CDR3 coding sequence is TGTGCCAGCAGTAGTACAGGGGGTGCTGGGGGGGCGCAGTATTTT. The gene calls are TRBV6-1 and TRBJ2-3; a possible D gene is TRBD1 (8 bases). There are 15 residues in the CDR3. Trimming shortened V by 5 bases and J by 10 bases, and 22 bases separated the two germline ends. Germline V gene sequence: CDR1 MNHNS, CDR2 SASEGT.

The chain employs TRBV28 and TRBJ1-5; 8 bases align to TRBD1. Germline loops: CDR1 MDHEN, CDR2 SYDVKM. The trim removed 5 bases at V and 3 bases at J, leaving 9 bases unmatched. The CDR3 has 16 amino acids. The CDR3 bases are TGTGCCAGCAGTCCCTGGACAGGGTCCTACAATCAGCCCCAGCATTTT. Encoded protein: CASSPWTGSYNQPQHF. The full variable domain, in which reference TRBV28 and TRBJ1-5 provide the parts outside the CDR3, is DVKVTQSSRYLVKRTGEKVFLECVQDMDHENMFWYRQDPGLGLRLIYFSYDVKMKEKGDIPEGYSVSREKKERFSLILESASTNQTSMYLCASSPWTGSYNQPQHFGDGTRLSIL.

This clonotype occurred a few times. The rearrangement links TRBV15 to TRBJ2-7, with 9 bases aligning to TRBD1. Germline loops: CDR1 LNHNV, CDR2 YYDKDF (reference sequence). This CDR3 has 15 residues. V shed 4 bases and J 4 bases; nucleotides not matched to a gene: 8. The CDR3 loop is CATSKTGGLRYEQYF. The CDR3 region has the DNA TGTGCCACCAGCAAAACAGGGGGCTTAAGGTACGAGCAGTACTTC.

The chain has TRBV6-5 and TRBJ1-1, with TRBD1 matching over 11 bases. There are 16 residues in the CDR3. V lost 0 bases to trimming and J lost 10 bases; unmatched junction nucleotides: 10. In germline, CDR1 is MNHEY, CDR2 SVGAGI. CDR3: CASSYSMPGTGGGAFF. The CDR3 bases are TGTGCCAGCAGTTACTCGATGCCCGGGACAGGGGGGGGAGCTTTCTTT.

The chain employs TRBV27 and TRBJ1-1; 7 bases are a match to TRBD1. This CDR3 has 15 residues. J gave up 5 bases and V 5 bases, and 11 bases lay outside the gene matches. CDR1 and CDR2 (germline): MNHEY, SMNVEV (reference sequence). The CDR3: CASSLQGGGGTEAFF. The DNA of the CDR3 is TGTGCCAGCAGTCTCCAGGGGGGGGGCGGTACTGAAGCTTTCTTT.

The genes are TRBV4-3 and TRBJ2-3; the match to TRBD1 covers 7 bases. Trimming cost V 4 bases and J 6 bases; bases outside gene matches: 13. In germline, CDR1 is LGHNA, CDR2 YSLEER. The CDR3 is 16 residues long. Written as DNA, the CDR3 is TGCGCCAGCAGCCTAAGGACAGGTCAGTCCCAGGATACGCAGTATTTT. Amino acids: CASSLRTGQSQDTQYF.

The chain has TRBV24-1 and TRBJ2-7; a possible D gene is TRBD2 (6 bases). This CDR3 has 13 residues. Trimming took off 3 bases at V and 3 bases at J, with 8 bases between the two ends. CDR1 is KGHDR, CDR2 SFDVKD, per germline. CDR3 region: CATSDGRIYEQYF. The CDR3 nucleotides read TGTGCCACCAGTGATGGGAGGATCTACGAGCAGTACTTC.

The chain links TRBV10-3 to TRBJ1-3; TRBD1 might be the D (5 bases). The germline V gene encodes CDR1 ENHRY and CDR2 SYGVKD. V lost 4 bases and J lost 2, with 9 bases in between. The CDR3 is made up of 14 amino acids. The CDR3 protein is CAISVVGPGNTIYF. In DNA form, the CDR3 reads TGTGCCATCAGTGTAGTGGGGCCTGGAAACACCATATATTTT.

This chain joins TRBV6-5 and TRBJ1-5; D call uncertain. Trimming removed 2 bases from V and 0 bases from J, with 14 bases in between. The CDR3 sequence is 17 residues long. Germline CDR1 and CDR2: MNHEY and SVGAGI. CDR3 protein: CASSYRTREGSNQPQHF. The CDR3 coding sequence is TGTGCCAGCAGTTACCGGACGAGGGAGGGTAGCAATCAGCCCCAGCATTTT.

The rearrangement links TRBV6-5 to TRBJ2-3; D may match TRBD1 or TRBD2 (5 bases each). The CDR3 length is 17 residues. Germline CDR1 and CDR2: MNHEY and SVGAGI. V gave up 0 bases and J gave up 0 bases, with 13 bases separating them. The CDR3 sequence is CASSYSIGTGSTDTQYF. CDR3 DNA: TGTGCCAGCAGTTACTCGATCGGGACGGGGAGCACAGATACGCAGTATTTT.

V is TRBV20-1 and J is TRBJ2-3; D perhaps matches TRBD1 (7 bases). The CDR3 sequence is 18 residues long. The germline CDR1 and CDR2 sequences are DFQATT and SNEGSKA (reference sequence). V gave up 0 bases and J gave up 0 bases, with 19 bases separating them. CDR3 sequence: CSARDNPRGAHSTDTQYF. DNA for the CDR3: TGCAGTGCTAGAGATAACCCCAGGGGGGCCCATAGCACAGATACGCAGTATTTT.

This clonotype was observed a single time. The chain uses TRBV24-1 and TRBJ2-1; D not certain. Trimming took off 4 bases at V and 8 bases at J, with 14 bases between the two ends. Germline V lookup: CDR1 KGHDR, CDR2 SFDVKD. The CDR3 is made up of 14 amino acids. The CDR3 DNA reads TGTGCCACCAGTGACGCCACAAAGTCCCATGAGCAGTTCTTC. Its protein is CATSDATKSHEQFF.